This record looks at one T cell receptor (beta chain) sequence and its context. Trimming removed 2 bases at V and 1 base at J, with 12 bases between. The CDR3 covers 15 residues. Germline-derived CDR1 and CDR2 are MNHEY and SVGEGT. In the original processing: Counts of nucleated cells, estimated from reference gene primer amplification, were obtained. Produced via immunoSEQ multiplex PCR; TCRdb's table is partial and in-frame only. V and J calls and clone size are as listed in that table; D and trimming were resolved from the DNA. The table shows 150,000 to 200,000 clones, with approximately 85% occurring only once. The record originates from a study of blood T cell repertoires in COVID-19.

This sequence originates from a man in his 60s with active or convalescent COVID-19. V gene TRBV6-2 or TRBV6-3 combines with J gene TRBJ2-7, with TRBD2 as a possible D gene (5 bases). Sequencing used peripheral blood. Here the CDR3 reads CASSYEGRVSYEQYF. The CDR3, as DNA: TGTGCCAGCAGTTACGAGGGCCGGGTTTCCTACGAGCAGTACTTC.